This TCR beta chain was identified during a study of T cell responses to AZD1222 COVID-19 vaccine. Method: immunoSEQ multiplex PCR; TCRdb's copy keeps in-frame clones and lacks some. The table lists roughly 87,000 clones, 85% to 90% of them singletons. This sequence originates from an adult who received the AZD1222 COVID-19 vaccine. The sample consisted of peripheral blood, taken 28 days after the second AZD1222 dose.

Here the CDR3 reads CASSLRGPMNTEAFF. CDR3 DNA: TGTGCCAGCAGCCTTCGGGGTCCGATGAACACTGAAGCTTTCTTT. V and J are TRBV3-1 (or the pseudogene TRBV3-2) and TRBJ1-1; no definite D call. The CDR3 extends over 15 amino acids. CDR1 is LGHDT and CDR2 is YNNKEL in the germline V gene (reference sequence). Trimming took 4 bases from V and 0 from J, leaving 12 bases between them.